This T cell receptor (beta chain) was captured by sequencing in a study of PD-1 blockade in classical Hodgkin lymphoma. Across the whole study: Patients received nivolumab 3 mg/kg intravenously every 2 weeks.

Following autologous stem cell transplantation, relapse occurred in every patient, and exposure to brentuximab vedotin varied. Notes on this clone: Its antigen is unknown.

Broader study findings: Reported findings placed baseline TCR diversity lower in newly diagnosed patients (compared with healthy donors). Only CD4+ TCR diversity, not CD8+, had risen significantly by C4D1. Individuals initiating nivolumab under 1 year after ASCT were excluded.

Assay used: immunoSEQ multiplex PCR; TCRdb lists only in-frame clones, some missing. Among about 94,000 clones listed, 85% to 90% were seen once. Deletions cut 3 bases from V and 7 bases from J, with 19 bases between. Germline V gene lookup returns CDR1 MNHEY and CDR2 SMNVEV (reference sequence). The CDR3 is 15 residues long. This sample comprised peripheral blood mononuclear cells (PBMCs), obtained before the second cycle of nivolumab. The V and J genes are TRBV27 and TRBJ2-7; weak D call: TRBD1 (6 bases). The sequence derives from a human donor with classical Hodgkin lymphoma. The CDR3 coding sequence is TGTGCCAGCAGTTTGGGGGCGGAGAGATTTAATGAGCAGTACTTC. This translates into CASSLGAERFNEQYF.